The 22 T cell receptor beta chains reported below all come from one sample, sequenced in a study of shared clonotypes between healthy human individuals. Clones were sequenced by immunoSEQ multiplex PCR, and TCRdb holds only the in-frame ones, with some missing. The sample carries around 610,000 clones, approximately 96% recorded once. Naive-designated CD8 cells lacked CD45RO, were positively enriched for CCR7, and omitted terminally differentiated effector memory CD45RA+ cells. The source material was naive CD8+ T cells sorted from blood. The source is a woman aged 25 to 39 in good health.

V and J are TRBV28 and TRBJ1-2, with unresolved D. The CDR3 length is 13 residues. The V and J ends lost 6 bases and 8 bases respectively, with 16 bases between them. Germline-derived CDR1 and CDR2 are MDHEN and SYDVKM. The CDR3 DNA reads TGTGCCAGCAGCCTAAGGACCCTTTTCGGCTACACCTTC. This codes for CASSLRTLFGYTF.

V gene TRBV4-2 combines with J gene TRBJ2-2; D may match TRBD1 or TRBD2 (6 bases each). The CDR3 extends over 17 amino acids. Trimming pared 2 bases from V and 5 bases from J, leaving 18 bases between. The V gene's germline CDR1 is LGHNA and CDR2 YNFKEQ. Written as DNA, the CDR3 is TGTGCCAGCAGCCAAAGTTCGGGGGCAGAGGGAACCGGGGAGCTGTTTTTT. It yields the protein CASSQSSGAEGTGELFF.

DNA of the CDR3: TGTGCCAGCAGTTTACGATTAGCGGGGACCTACGAGCAGTACTTC. The encoded protein is CASSLRLAGTYEQYF. The chain uses TRBV28 and TRBJ2-7, with 8 bases fitting TRBD2. Per germline, CDR1 MDHEN and CDR2 SYDVKM. With V trimmed by 2 bases and J by 2 bases, 5 bases remained unmatched. The CDR3 has 15 residues.

V usage is TRBV27 and J usage is TRBJ2-7, with 9 bases that match TRBD1. Trimming removed 3 bases from V and 5 bases from J; junction bases left unmatched: 11. CDR3 length: 16 amino acids. CDR1 and CDR2 (germline): MNHEY, SMNVEV (reference sequence). CDR3 amino acids: CASSFLSGQGPNEQYF. In DNA form, the CDR3 reads TGTGCCAGCAGTTTCTTATCAGGACAGGGGCCCAACGAGCAGTACTTC.

The chain uses TRBV5-1 and TRBJ1-1, with D perhaps matching TRBD1 (6 bases). This CDR3 contains 17 residues. Germline V CDR1 and CDR2: SGHRS, YFSETQ. The germline V and J ends were trimmed by 0 bases and 4 bases, with 19 bases remaining between them. The CDR3 DNA reads TGCGCCAGCAGCTTGGTTTATGTGGGGGGCGTCGGCACTGAAGCTTTCTTT. It specifies CASSLVYVGGVGTEAFF.

CDR3 amino acids: CASSREAVYTEAFF. The CDR3 DNA reads TGTGCCAGTAGTAGGGAAGCGGTATACACTGAAGCTTTCTTT. This rearrangement joins TRBV19 to TRBJ1-1; D unresolved. In germline, CDR1 is LNHDA, CDR2 SQIVND (reference sequence). The CDR3 runs to 14 residues. Trimming took off 4 bases at V and 3 bases at J, with 12 bases between the two ends.

V usage is TRBV6-1 and J usage is TRBJ2-7; 8 bases align to TRBD2. With V trimmed by 3 bases and J by 2 bases, 6 bases remained unmatched. The germline gives CDR1 MNHNS, CDR2 SASEGT. The CDR3 runs 15 residues. CDR3 residues: CASSEGAGVAYEQYF. CDR3 bases: TGTGCCAGCAGTGAGGGAGCGGGAGTAGCCTACGAGCAGTACTTC.

The J gene is TRBJ2-5, the V gene TRBV30; 10 bases are shared with TRBD2. The trim removed 2 bases at V and 4 bases at J, leaving 7 bases unmatched. The CDR3 spans 15 residues. Germline lookup yields CDR1 GTSNPN and CDR2 SVGIG (reference sequence). The CDR3 here is CAWSPFRLAGETQYF. The CDR3 DNA reads as TGTGCCTGGAGTCCTTTCCGACTAGCGGGAGAGACCCAGTACTTC.

This clone is a singleton in its sample. One junction end disagrees with the germline gene, perhaps due to a read error. The chain has TRBV2 and TRBJ1-2; D is ambiguous. Germline loops: CDR1 SNHLY, CDR2 FYNNEI. CDR3 length: 8 residues. The DNA for the CDR3 is TGTGCCAGCAGTGAAGTCCCATTC. This gives the protein CASSEVPF. The full variable domain, in which reference TRBV2 and TRBJ1-2 provide the parts outside the CDR3, is EPEVTQTPSHQVTQMGQEVILRCVPISNHLYFYWYRQILGQKVEFLVSFYNNEISEKSEIFDDQFSVERPDGSNFTLKIRSTKLEDSAMYFCASSEVPFGSGTRLTVV.

The V call is TRBV4-2, the J call TRBJ2-7; 13 positions match TRBD2. Trimming cost V 0 bases and J 5 bases; bases outside gene matches: 7. Germline V gene lookup returns CDR1 LGHNA and CDR2 YNFKEQ. The CDR3 is 17 amino acids. The DNA for the CDR3 is TGTGCCAGCAGCCAAGACCTTACCGGACTAGCGGGAGACGAGCAGTACTTC. Amino acid sequence: CASSQDLTGLAGDEQYF.

The chain combines TRBV10-2 with TRBJ2-5; 11 positions match TRBD2. The germline gives CDR1 WSHSY, CDR2 SAAADI. This CDR3 is 17 amino acids long. The ends lost 0 bases at V and 9 bases at J; junction bases unmatched: 12. CDR3 nucleotide sequence: TGCGCCAGCAGTGAGTCAAGGCGACTAGCGGGACAACGGCCCCAGTACTTC. It encodes CASSESRRLAGQRPQYF.

Worth noting for this clone: This sequence may be a read error, since a much larger clone differs from it by one base. V usage is TRBV5-5 and J usage is TRBJ2-7, with no clear D. Germline-derived CDR1 and CDR2 are SGHKS and YYEKEE (reference sequence). The CDR3 length is 11 residues. Trimming stripped 3 bases from V and 0 bases from J, with 1 base between. The CDR3 DNA follows: TGTGCCAGCAGCTCCTCCTACGAGCAGTACTTC. This sequence encodes CASSSSYEQYF.

The count of this clone is one. The CDR3 DNA is TGTGCCAGCAGTGAAGTCCGGGACAGGACTGTTTGGCAGTACTTC. Amino acids: CASSEVRDRTVWQYF. This chain joins TRBV2 and TRBJ2-7; 8 bases align to TRBD1. The CDR3 totals 15 residues. Germline values: CDR1 SNHLY, CDR2 FYNNEI. The V and J ends lost 1 base and 9 bases, in that order; junction bases with no gene match: 11.

V and J are TRBV6-5 and TRBJ1-5; TRBD1 aligns across 8 bases. The CDR3 length is 15 residues. Germline trimming cut 6 bases from V and 1 base from J; bases unmatched to any gene: 5. Germline V gives CDR1 MNHEY, CDR2 SVGAGI. The CDR3 reads CASRTGDASNQPQHF. CDR3 DNA: TGTGCCAGCAGGACAGGGGATGCAAGCAATCAGCCCCAGCATTTT.

V and J are TRBV5-1 and TRBJ2-1; D gene ambiguous. Germline CDR1 reads SGHRS; CDR2 reads YFSETQ. V lost 0 bases to trimming and J lost 0 bases, with 13 bases between them. The CDR3 spans 17 residues. Written as DNA, the CDR3 is TGCGCCAGCAGCTTGGGTGTCGAATTTTTCTCCTACAATGAGCAGTTCTTC. Translation: CASSLGVEFFSYNEQFF.

The chain has TRBV4-1 and TRBJ2-1; 11 bases match TRBD2. V dropped 0 bases and J dropped 4; count of bases not matched to a gene: 2. CDR3 size: 16 residues. Germline loops: CDR1 MGHRA, CDR2 YSYEKL. The CDR3: CASSQEWTSGYNEQFF. DNA for the CDR3: TGCGCCAGCAGCCAAGAGTGGACTAGCGGGTACAATGAGCAGTTCTTC.

This chain joins TRBV6-5 and TRBJ2-7; D perhaps matches TRBD1 (6 bases). The V gene's germline CDR1 is MNHEY and CDR2 SVGAGI. This CDR3 has 13 residues. Trimming stripped 2 bases from V and 6 bases from J, with 11 bases between. As DNA, the CDR3 is TGTGCCAGCAGTTACACCTACAGGGCCGAGCAGTACTTC. Protein sequence: CASSYTYRAEQYF.

The gene calls are TRBV7-3 and TRBJ2-5, with a possible D match to TRBD1 (6 bases). Between the trimmed V and J ends, which lost 0 bases and 3 bases, there was a span of 11 bases. Germline V lookup: CDR1 SGHTA, CDR2 FQGTGA. The CDR3 has 15 residues. CDR3 bases: TGTGCCAGCAGCTTAACGGCCAGGGGAAAAGAGACCCAGTACTTC. It translates to CASSLTARGKETQYF.

J is TRBJ2-1 and V is TRBV9; weak D call: TRBD2 (5 bases). In germline, CDR1 is SGDLS, CDR2 YYNGEE. The CDR3 covers 15 residues. The V end was cut by 4 bases, the J end by 5 bases, with 16 bases between. The DNA of the CDR3 is TGTGCCAGCAGCCGAGAGGGTATTCGTCACAATGAGCAGTTCTTC. This translates into CASSREGIRHNEQFF.

This CDR3 reads CASSLRSSDTQYF. CDR3 in DNA: TGTGCCAGCAGCTTAAGGAGCTCAGATACGCAGTATTTT. V is TRBV11-1 and J is TRBJ2-3, with D uncertain. Looked up from germline, CDR1 is SGHAT and CDR2 is FQDESV (reference sequence). The CDR3 spans 13 residues. V lost 2 bases and J lost 4, with 7 bases in between. Variable domain in full (rest from reference TRBV11-1 and TRBJ2-3): EAEVAQSPRYKITEKSQAVAFWCDPISGHATLYWYRQILGQGPELLVQFQDESVVDDSQLPKDRFSAERLKGVDSTLKIQPAELGDSAMYLCASSLRSSDTQYFGPGTRLTVL.

The chain couples TRBV7-9 to TRBJ2-5; the D is unclear. The better agreement between TRBJ2-7 and the DNA end casts doubt on the J call. CDR3 length: 9 amino acids. Germline CDR1 is SEHNR and CDR2 is FQNEAQ (reference sequence). The chain's CDR3 is CASGYEQYF. CDR3 coding DNA: TGTGCCAGCGGCTACGAGCAGTACTTC.

This chain links TRBV9 with TRBJ2-3, with 7 nucleotides matching TRBD2. V trimming: 2 bases; J trimming: 4 bases; junction bases outside the gene matches: 4. CDR1 is SGDLS and CDR2 is YYNGEE in the germline V gene. The CDR3 contains 14 residues. CDR3 loop: CASSVAGVADTQYF. For the CDR3, the DNA is TGTGCCAGCAGCGTGGCGGGAGTGGCAGATACGCAGTATTTT.